Below are 23 T cell receptor beta chains sequenced from a single sample in a study of blood T cell repertoires in COVID-19. Profiling relied on immunoSEQ multiplex PCR, and the TCRdb table lists in-frame clones only, not all of them. The sample shows over 150,000 clones, under 90% of them seen only once. Sequenced input: peripheral blood. These receptors all stem from an elderly woman with acute or convalescent COVID-19.

The CDR3 DNA follows: TGTGCCAGCAGCTTGGAGGGACACTTTGAAGCTTTCTTT. Translation: CASSLEGHFEAFF. This sequence joins TRBV5-5 and TRBJ1-1, with D maybe TRBD1 (6 bases). CDR1 and CDR2 (germline): SGHKS, YYEKEE (reference sequence). CDR3 length: 13 residues. V lost 0 bases and J lost 7, with 10 bases in between.

This clone was observed once. V and J are TRBV3-1 (or the pseudogene TRBV3-2) and TRBJ2-1; 12 positions match TRBD2. Germline V lookup: CDR1 LGHDT, CDR2 YNNKEL (reference sequence). V lost 4 bases to trimming and J lost 13 bases; unmatched junction nucleotides: 17. This CDR3 is built from 17 residues. In nucleotides, the CDR3 is TGTGCCAGCAGCCCGAAACTCTCTAGCGGGGGGGCCAGTCAACAGTTCTTC. Its translation is CASSPKLSSGGASQQFF.

In this sample, this clone turned up once. The chain employs TRBV7-8 and TRBJ1-1; D unclear. From germline, CDR1 is SGHVS and CDR2 FQNEAQ. This CDR3 is 13 amino acids long. V gave up 3 bases and J gave up 4 bases, with 9 bases separating them. CDR3 bases: TGTGCCAGCAGCTTTAGCGATCCCACTGAAGCTTTCTTT. Translation gives CASSFSDPTEAFF.

The chain carries TRBV5-4 and TRBJ2-5, with 10 bases lining up with TRBD2. The CDR3 has 16 amino acids. After removal of 4 bases from V and 7 bases from J, the junction contained 13 bases not matched to a gene. CDR1 is SGHNT, CDR2 YYREEE, per germline (reference sequence). In DNA, the CDR3 is TGTGCCAGCAGCCAAACGGCTAGCGGGGGTCGAAGGACCCAGTACTTC. It is translated as CASSQTASGGRRTQYF. Combining the CDR3 with reference TRBV5-4 and TRBJ2-5 gives the whole variable domain ETGVTQSPTHLIKTRGQQVTLRCSSQSGHNTVSWYQQALGQGPQFIFQYYREEENGRGNFPPRFSGLQFPNYSSELNVNALELDDSALYLCASSQTASGGRRTQYFGPGTRLLVL.

The rearrangement uses TRBV29-1 and TRBJ2-1; 9 nucleotides align to TRBD2. V lost 7 bases, J lost 9 bases, and 13 bases stayed unmatched. The CDR3 is made up of 14 amino acids. In germline, CDR1 is SQVTM, CDR2 ANQGSEA. This CDR3 is CSALGGTSRVEQFF. The CDR3, as DNA: TGCAGCGCCCTAGGCGGGACTAGCAGGGTTGAGCAGTTCTTC.

The chain recombines TRBV28 with TRBJ1-4; 9 bases are a match to TRBD1. This CDR3 is 15 amino acids long. Germline assignment: CDR1 MDHEN and CDR2 SYDVKM. V gave up 6 bases and J gave up 8 bases; unmatched junction bases: 10. The CDR3 is CASRPDRGGNEKLFF. CDR3 sequence (DNA): TGTGCCAGCAGACCTGACAGGGGGGGGAACGAAAAACTGTTTTTT.

V and J are TRBV20-1 and TRBJ2-1, with D perhaps matching TRBD2 (6 bases). V was cut by 3 bases and J by 8 bases, with 20 bases left in between. The CDR3 contains 15 residues. Germline V lookup: CDR1 DFQATT, CDR2 SNEGSKA (reference sequence). CDR3 bases: TGCAGTGCTAGTACGGGGCTTGGAGGGGACGATGAGCAGTTCTTC. This sequence encodes CSASTGLGGDDEQFF.

The CDR3 protein is CAWTQGSLAGVTSEGPQETQYF. DNA of the CDR3: TGTGCCTGGACCCAGGGGTCCTTAGCGGGAGTTACGAGTGAAGGGCCCCAAGAGACCCAGTACTTC. The genes are TRBV30 and TRBJ2-5, with TRBD2 matching 9 bases. CDR1 is GTSNPN and CDR2 is SVGIG in the germline V gene (reference sequence). The CDR3 sequence is 22 residues long. Trimming took 4 bases from V and 1 from J; bases not matched to a gene: 28.

The rearrangement joins TRBV28 to TRBJ2-3, with D uncertain. V shed 3 bases and J shed 3 bases, with 10 bases lying between them. Germline CDR1 MDHEN, CDR2 SYDVKM. This CDR3 contains 14 residues. DNA of the CDR3: TGTGCCAGCAGTTTTGGCGGTCTGACAGATACGCAGTATTTT. Translating gives CASSFGGLTDTQYF.

The V and J genes are TRBV6-1 and TRBJ2-1; 15 bases match TRBD2. Germline lookup yields CDR1 MNHNS and CDR2 SASEGT. J was trimmed by 5 bases and V by 4 bases; bases with no gene match: 3. This CDR3 spans 16 amino acids. The CDR3 DNA sequence: TGTGCCAGCAGTGCTGGGACTAGCGGGAGGAACAATGAGCAGTTCTTC. It encodes CASSAGTSGRNNEQFF.

This chain links TRBV19 with TRBJ2-7; TRBD1 matches 7 bases. V shed 8 bases and J 2 bases; nucleotides not matched to a gene: 12. Germline V lookup: CDR1 LNHDA, CDR2 SQIVND (reference sequence). CDR3 length: 15 residues. In DNA form, the CDR3 reads TGTGCCAGTTCTATGGGACAGCAAATGACCTACGAGCAGTACTTC. It specifies CASSMGQQMTYEQYF.

The chain employs TRBV19 and TRBJ1-6; 9 positions agree with TRBD1. The V gene end was trimmed by 6 bases and the J gene end by 7 bases; junction bases not matched to a gene: 7. In germline, CDR1 is LNHDA, CDR2 SQIVND (reference sequence). This CDR3 spans 15 amino acids. DNA for the CDR3: TGTGCCAGTAGGGAAGGGACAGGGATCAATTCACCCCTCCACTTT. Its translation: CASREGTGINSPLHF.

This clone showed up just a few times. The V and J genes are TRBV10-2 and TRBJ1-1; no definite D call. The CDR3 sequence is 13 residues long. Germline V gene sequence: CDR1 WSHSY, CDR2 SAAADI. Trimming removed 8 bases at V and 1 base at J, with 11 bases between. DNA of the CDR3: TGCGCCAGCTGGGAGCAGAGGAACACTGAAGCTTTCTTT. The encoded protein is CASWEQRNTEAFF.

The chain combines TRBV19 with TRBJ2-4; 8 bases align to TRBD1. CDR1 is LNHDA and CDR2 is SQIVND in the germline V gene (reference sequence). The V and J ends lost 5 bases and 1 base, in that order; junction bases with no gene match: 10. The CDR3 is 17 residues long. The CDR3 here is CASSDQGAGRAKNIQYF. DNA for the CDR3: TGTGCCAGTAGTGATCAGGGGGCCGGTAGGGCCAAAAACATTCAGTACTTC. Together with reference TRBV19 and TRBJ2-4, the CDR3 gives the full variable domain: DGGITQSPKYLFRKEGQNVTLSCEQNLNHDAMYWYRQDPGQGLRLIYYSQIVNDFQKGDIAEGYSVSREKKESFPLTVTSAQKNPTAFYLCASSDQGAGRAKNIQYFGAGTRLSVL.

The V and J genes are TRBV11-2 and TRBJ2-6; D ambiguous. CDR1 is SGHAT, CDR2 FQNNGV, per germline. CDR3 length equals 9 residues. Trimming removed 11 bases at V and 8 bases at J, with 4 bases between. The CDR3 sequence: CALPNVLTF. As DNA, the CDR3 is TGTGCCCTCCCCAACGTCCTGACTTTC.

The chain is built from TRBV7-8 and TRBJ2-1, with D unresolved. The CDR3 runs 18 residues. Germline CDR1 SGHVS, CDR2 FQNEAQ. Trimming pared 1 base from V and 7 bases from J, leaving 23 bases between. CDR3 sequence reads: CASSLGPLTLSVRNEQFF. The CDR3 DNA follows: TGTGCCAGCAGCTTAGGCCCGTTGACACTCTCCGTACGGAATGAGCAGTTCTTC.

This clone is a singleton in its sample. The chain uses TRBV6-5 and TRBJ1-5; 7 bases match TRBD1. In germline, CDR1 is MNHEY, CDR2 SVGAGI. CDR3 size: 14 residues. V lost 8 bases and J lost 4; bases outside the gene matches: 8. CDR3 nucleotide sequence: TGTGCCAGCGGACACAGGGGAGGTAATCAGCCCCAGCATTTT. Translating gives CASGHRGGNQPQHF.

This clone was seen only once. The chain couples TRBV7-2 to TRBJ1-2; TRBD1 agrees at 7 bases. The CDR3 sequence is 12 residues long. The trim removed 5 bases at V and 13 bases at J, leaving 10 bases unmatched. CDR1 SGHTA and CDR2 FQGNSA come from the germline V gene. As DNA, the CDR3 is TGTGCCAGCAGCCAGACAGGGCTCGGGATCACCTTC. This sequence encodes CASSQTGLGITF.

V and J are TRBV5-5 and TRBJ1-2; 9 bases map to TRBD1. Trimming took 3 bases from V and 3 from J; bases not matched to a gene: 9. CDR3 length: 16 residues. The germline gives CDR1 SGHKS, CDR2 YYEKEE (reference sequence). As DNA, the CDR3 is TGTGCCAGCAGCTACACTTCGGACAGGGGTTACTATGGCTACACCTTC. Translating it yields CASSYTSDRGYYGYTF.

Here the CDR3 reads CASTRGQNNSPLHF. CDR3 coding DNA: TGTGCCAGCACAAGAGGACAGAATAATTCACCCCTCCACTTT. The chain couples TRBV18 to TRBJ1-6; D is perhaps TRBD1 (6 bases). The CDR3 loop spans 14 amino acids. Germline CDR1 reads KGHSH; CDR2 reads LQKENI. The ends were cut back, 8 bases at V and 5 bases at J, with 13 bases in the middle.

The chain joins TRBV10-3 to TRBJ2-5; 8 nucleotides line up with TRBD2. V shed 2 bases, J shed 2 bases, and the junction held 4 bases outside the gene matches. This CDR3 region has 15 residues. The germline V gene has CDR1 ENHRY and CDR2 SYGVKD. CDR3 in amino acids: CAISEERENQETQYF. CDR3 nucleotide sequence: TGTGCCATCAGTGAGGAGCGGGAGAATCAAGAGACCCAGTACTTC.

V gene TRBV29-1 combines with J gene TRBJ2-1; possible D gene TRBD2, 5 bases. The V gene's germline CDR1 is SQVTM and CDR2 ANQGSEA. V was pared by 7 bases and J by 4 bases, with 20 bases between. This CDR3 has 15 amino acids. CDR3 region: CSGSGAGGYYNEQFF. The DNA for the CDR3 is TGCAGCGGGTCCGGTGCGGGTGGATATTACAATGAGCAGTTCTTC.

The chain uses TRBV5-1 and TRBJ2-7; the match to TRBD1 covers 7 bases. The CDR3 spans 15 residues. Per the germline V gene, CDR1 is SGHRS and CDR2 is YFSETQ. Trimming removed 4 bases from V and 2 bases from J; junction bases left unmatched: 9. For the CDR3, the DNA is TGCGCCAGCAGCCTATCCGGGACAGCAGCCTACGAGCAGTACTTC. It yields the protein CASSLSGTAAYEQYF.